This T cell receptor beta chain was sequenced in a study of blood T cell repertoires in COVID-19. The data were produced by immunoSEQ multiplex PCR, yet TCRdb's version contains in-frame clones alone and is incomplete. The table has about 210,000 clones, 81% seen once. Germline values: CDR1 KGHSH, CDR2 LQKENI. The CDR3 is made up of 13 amino acids. With 3 bases removed from V and 3 bases from J, the gap between germline ends came to 8 bases. The rearrangement links TRBV18 to TRBJ2-5; D is unresolved. Specimen: PBMCs or T cells enriched from blood (not recorded which). The origin of this receptor is a woman in her fifties or sixties with acute COVID-19. The CDR3 protein is CASSPQVEETQYF. DNA for the CDR3: TGTGCCAGCTCACCCCAGGTAGAAGAGACCCAGTACTTC.